Each of the 5 T cell receptor beta chains below was sequenced from the same sample in a study of response to subunit inactivated influenza vaccine. TCRdb fed the RT-PCR reads into MiXCR, producing one record per CDR3 protein. The sample lists about 570,000 distinct CDR3 sequences, around 10% seen once, with 8% to 13% in the top ten. The sample was also reused in another study, on T cells expressing NK-cell markers. That study reports: Template switching by 5'RACE with UMIs generated the TCR beta cDNA.

The sample in question was PBMCs from blood, obtained on the day of vaccination. Receptors were obtained from a middle-aged man who received an inactivated influenza vaccine.

The genes are TRBV7-6 and TRBJ2-3; 11 bases are shared with TRBD2. Germline V CDR1 and CDR2: SGHVS, FNYEAQ. V dropped 5 bases and J dropped 6; count of bases not matched to a gene: 10. The CDR3 has 16 residues. The CDR3 DNA is TGTGCCAGCAGCACCAGACTAGCGGGACATCGGGATACGCAGTATTTT. This sequence encodes CASSTRLAGHRDTQYF.

This clonotype has a handful of counts. CDR3 region: CASSPGASGTGELFF. DNA for the CDR3: TGCGCCAGCAGCCCCGGAGCTAGCGGCACCGGGGAGCTGTTTTTT. This chain links TRBV4-3 with TRBJ2-2; 7 nucleotides agree with TRBD2. The CDR3 is made up of 15 amino acids. The ends lost 4 bases at V and 4 bases at J; junction bases unmatched: 6. The V gene's germline CDR1 is LGHNA and CDR2 YSLEER.

This clonotype has a handful of counts. The rearrangement uses TRBV18 and TRBJ2-7; TRBD1 might be the D (6 bases). Germline lookup yields CDR1 KGHSH and CDR2 LQKENI. The V end was cut by 1 base, the J end by 0 bases, with 10 bases between. The CDR3 runs to 15 residues. This chain's CDR3 is CASSPQGVSSYEQYF. CDR3 DNA sequence: TGTGCCAGCTCACCACAGGGGGTCTCCTCCTACGAGCAGTACTTC.

This rearrangement joins TRBV29-1 to TRBJ1-2; D possibly corresponds to TRBD1 (5 bases). The CDR3 runs to 13 residues. Trimming removed 4 bases from V and 11 bases from J, with 20 bases in between. The germline CDR1 and CDR2 sequences are SQVTM and ANQGSEA. DNA of the CDR3: TGCAGCGTTGCGGGGACGGTCCATGTAGGTTACACCTTC. As protein: CSVAGTVHVGYTF. Full variable domain (rest looked up from reference TRBV29-1 and TRBJ1-2): SAVISQKPSRDICQRGTSLTIQCQVDSQVTMMFWYRQQPGQSLTLIATANQGSEATYESGFVIDKFPISRPNLTFSTLTVSNMSPEDSSIYLCSVAGTVHVGYTFGSGTRLTVV.

In its sample, this clonotype was seen many times. This chain connects TRBV5-1 to TRBJ2-7; no reliable D call. This CDR3 region has 13 residues. CDR1 and CDR2 from the germline V gene are SGHRS and YFSETQ. The germline V and J ends were trimmed by 5 bases and 1 base, with 10 bases remaining between them. In nucleotides, the CDR3 is TGCGCCAGCAGTGCGACCGGATCCTACGAGCAGTACTTC. It codes for CASSATGSYEQYF.